This is a list of T cell receptor beta chains from one sample in a study of control samples from healthy donors and cancer patients. The protocol was immunoSEQ multiplex PCR, while the TCRdb copy is restricted to in-frame clones and leaves out a portion. The sample contains about 150,000 clones, about 91% of which appear only once. Sequenced material: blood. The receptors were gathered from a young man in good health. Each CDR3 is given with its conserved first and last residue. D genes are given only for firm matches. Not every row has a clone size; where given, it reads once, few, many or a size class.

>NA|TRBJ1-4|TRBV4-1|NA
CASSQSGNLATNEKLFF
TGCGCCAGCAGCCAATCGGGAAACCTTGCAACTAATGAAAAACTGTTTTTT
>NA|TRBJ2-7|TRBV13|TRBD1
CASSLLGQGDEQYF
TGTGCCAGCAGCTTACTCGGACAGGGCGACGAGCAGTACTTC
>once|TRBJ2-3|TRBV2|TRBD2
CATRRERGRTDTQYF
TGTGCCACCCGGCGCGAGCGGGGTCGCACAGATACGCAGTATTTT
>once|TRBJ2-2|TRBV9|NA
CASSETGANTGELFF
TGTGCCAGCAGCGAAACAGGCGCGAACACCGGGGAGCTGTTTTTT
>many|TRBJ1-2|TRBV24-1|NA
CATSDHREGNGYTF
TGTGCCACCAGTGATCACAGGGAGGGAAATGGCTACACCTTC
>NA|TRBJ1-6|TRBV24-1|NA
CATSDLSPRRGGSYNSPLHF
TGTGCCACCAGTGATTTAAGCCCGCGGAGGGGGGGCTCCTATAATTCACCCCTCCACTTT
>NA|TRBJ1-2|TRBV27|NA
CASSSRGTNYGYTF
TGTGCCAGCAGTTCCAGGGGCACCAACTATGGCTACACCTTC
>NA|TRBJ1-6|TRBV9|TRBD1
CASSVDRGDSPLHF
TGTGCCAGCAGCGTAGACAGGGGAGATTCACCCCTCCACTTT
>once|TRBJ2-7|TRBV28|NA
CASSGPPQFYEQYF
TGTGCCAGCAGTGGCCCGCCACAGTTCTACGAGCAGTACTTC
>once|TRBJ2-1|TRBV18|NA
CASPPRVKDNEQFF
TGTGCCAGCCCACCGAGGGTAAAAGACAATGAGCAGTTCTTC
>NA|TRBJ1-5|TRBV5-4|TRBD1
CASSKGTDSNQPQHF
TGTGCCAGCAGCAAGGGGACAGATAGCAATCAGCCCCAGCATTTT
>NA|TRBJ1-2|TRBV5-6|NA
CASSHRGNYYGYTF
TGTGCCAGCAGCCACCGGGGGAACTACTATGGCTACACCTTC
>NA|TRBJ2-3|TRBV14|NA
CASSPLVGASTDTQYF
TGTGCCAGCAGCCCTCTCGTGGGGGCTTCGACAGATACGCAGTATTTT
>once|TRBJ1-1|TRBV6-5|NA
CASSLTGRMNTEAFF
TGTGCCAGCAGTCTTACAGGGAGGATGAACACTGAAGCTTTCTTT
>few|TRBJ1-6|TRBV19|NA
CASSPQERLGPLHF
TGTGCCAGTAGTCCTCAGGAGAGGTTAGGACCCCTCCACTTT
>NA|TRBJ1-1|TRBV2|TRBD1
CASGTGGLNTEAFF
TGTGCCAGCGGGACAGGGGGTTTGAACACTGAAGCTTTCTTT
>NA|TRBJ2-7|TRBV6-2/TRBV6-3|NA
CASSGWLAVEQYF
TGTGCCAGCAGTGGGTGGCTAGCCGTCGAGCAGTACTTC
>NA|TRBJ2-1|TRBV9|NA
CASSPRLQNNEQFF
TGTGCCAGCAGCCCACGTCTACAGAACAATGAGCAGTTCTTC
>NA|TRBJ1-2|TRBV6-5|NA
CAIHGGPGLSYGYTF
TGTGCCATACATGGTGGGCCGGGACTGAGCTATGGCTACACCTTC
>NA|TRBJ2-3|TRBV2|NA
CASARMGGQDTQYF
TGTGCCAGCGCAAGGATGGGGGGGCAAGATACGCAGTATTTT
>NA|TRBJ2-7|TRBV28|NA
CASTGSSYEQYF
TGTGCCAGCACGGGAAGCTCCTACGAGCAGTACTTC
>NA|TRBJ2-7|TRBV5-8|TRBD2
CASSLSSGGRSYEQYF
TGTGCCAGCAGCTTGTCTAGCGGGGGCCGCTCCTACGAGCAGTACTTC